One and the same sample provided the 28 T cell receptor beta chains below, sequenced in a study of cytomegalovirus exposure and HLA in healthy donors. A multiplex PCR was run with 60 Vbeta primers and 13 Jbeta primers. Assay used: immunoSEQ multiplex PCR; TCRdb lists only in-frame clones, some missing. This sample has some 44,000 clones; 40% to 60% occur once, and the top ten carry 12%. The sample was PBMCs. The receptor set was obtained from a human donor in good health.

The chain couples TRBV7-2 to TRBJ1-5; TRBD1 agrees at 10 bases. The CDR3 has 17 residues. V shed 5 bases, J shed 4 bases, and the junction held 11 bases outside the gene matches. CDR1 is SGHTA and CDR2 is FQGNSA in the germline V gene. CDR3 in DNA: TGTGCCAGCAGCGTGGGCAGGGACAGGGGCGGGAATCAGCCCCAGCATTTT. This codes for CASSVGRDRGGNQPQHF.

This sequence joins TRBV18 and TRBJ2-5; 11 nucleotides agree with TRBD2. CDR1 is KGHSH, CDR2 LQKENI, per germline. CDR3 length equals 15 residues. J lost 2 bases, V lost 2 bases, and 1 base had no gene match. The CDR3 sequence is CASSPGTSGQETQYF. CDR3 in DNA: TGTGCCAGCTCACCAGGGACTAGCGGACAAGAGACCCAGTACTTC.

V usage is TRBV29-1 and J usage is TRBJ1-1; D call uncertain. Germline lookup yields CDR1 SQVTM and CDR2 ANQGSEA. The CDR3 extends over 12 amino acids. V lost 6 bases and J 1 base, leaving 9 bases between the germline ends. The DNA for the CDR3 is TGCAGCGTGAACTCAGGGAACACTGAAGCTTTCTTT. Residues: CSVNSGNTEAFF.

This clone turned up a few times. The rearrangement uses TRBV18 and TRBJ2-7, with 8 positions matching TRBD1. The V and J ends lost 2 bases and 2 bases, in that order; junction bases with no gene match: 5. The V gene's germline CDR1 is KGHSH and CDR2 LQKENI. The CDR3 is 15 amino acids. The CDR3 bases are TGTGCCAGCTCACCAGGCAGGGGGCGGACCTACGAGCAGTACTTC. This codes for CASSPGRGRTYEQYF.

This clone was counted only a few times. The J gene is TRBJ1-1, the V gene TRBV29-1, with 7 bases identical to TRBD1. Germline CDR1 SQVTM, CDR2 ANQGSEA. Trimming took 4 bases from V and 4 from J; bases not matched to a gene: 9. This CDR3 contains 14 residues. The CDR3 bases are TGCAGCGTTGGCGGAGCAGGGGGGTTCACTGAAGCTTTCTTT. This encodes CSVGGAGGFTEAFF.

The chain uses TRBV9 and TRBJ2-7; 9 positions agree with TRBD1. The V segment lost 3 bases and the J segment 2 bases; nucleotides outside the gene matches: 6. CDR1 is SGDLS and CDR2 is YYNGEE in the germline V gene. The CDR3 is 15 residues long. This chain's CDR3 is CASSGSGTGTYEQYF. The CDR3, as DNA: TGTGCCAGCAGCGGATCCGGGACAGGGACCTACGAGCAGTACTTC.

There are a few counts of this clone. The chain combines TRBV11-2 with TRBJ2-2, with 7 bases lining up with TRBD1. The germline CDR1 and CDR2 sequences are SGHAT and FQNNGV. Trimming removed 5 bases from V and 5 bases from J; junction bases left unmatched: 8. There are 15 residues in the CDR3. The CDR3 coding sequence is TGTGCCAGCAGCACACGACAGGGTCTTACCGGGGAGCTGTTTTTT. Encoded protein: CASSTRQGLTGELFF.

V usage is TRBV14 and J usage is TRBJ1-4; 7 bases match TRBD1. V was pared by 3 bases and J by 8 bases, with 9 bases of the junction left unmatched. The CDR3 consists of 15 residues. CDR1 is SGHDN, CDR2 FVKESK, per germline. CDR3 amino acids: CASSQPGTVGEKLFF. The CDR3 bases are TGTGCCAGCAGCCAGCCCGGGACAGTCGGCGAAAAACTGTTTTTT.

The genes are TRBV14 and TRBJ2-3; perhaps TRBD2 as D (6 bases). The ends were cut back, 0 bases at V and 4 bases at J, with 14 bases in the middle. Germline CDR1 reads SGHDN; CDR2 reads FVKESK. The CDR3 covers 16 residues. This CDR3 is CASSQESWGGPDTQYF. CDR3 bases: TGTGCCAGCAGCCAAGAATCCTGGGGAGGCCCAGATACGCAGTATTTT.

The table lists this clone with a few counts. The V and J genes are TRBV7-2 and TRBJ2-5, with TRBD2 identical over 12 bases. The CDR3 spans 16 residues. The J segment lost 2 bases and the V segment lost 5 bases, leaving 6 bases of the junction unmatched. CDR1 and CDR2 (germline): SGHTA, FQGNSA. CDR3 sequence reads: CASSGGTSGPQETQYF. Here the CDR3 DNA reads TGTGCCAGCAGCGGCGGGACTAGCGGGCCACAAGAGACCCAGTACTTC.

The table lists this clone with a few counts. The CDR3, as DNA: TGTGCCAGCAGCTTAGGGGCAGCGGGAGGGCGGGGGCATGAGCAGTTCTTC. Its translation: CASSLGAAGGRGHEQFF. The chain has TRBV7-2 and TRBJ2-1; 10 bases agree with TRBD2. Germline values: CDR1 SGHTA, CDR2 FQGNSA. The CDR3 runs 17 residues. V shed 1 base, J shed 8 bases, and the junction held 11 bases outside the gene matches.

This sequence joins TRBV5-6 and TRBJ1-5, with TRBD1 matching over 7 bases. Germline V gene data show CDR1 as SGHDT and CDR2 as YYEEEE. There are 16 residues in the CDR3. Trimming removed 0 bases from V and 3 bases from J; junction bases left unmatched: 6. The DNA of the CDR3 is TGTGCCAGCAGCTTGGGTATAGGGGGCGTCAATCAGCCCCAGCATTTT. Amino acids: CASSLGIGGVNQPQHF.

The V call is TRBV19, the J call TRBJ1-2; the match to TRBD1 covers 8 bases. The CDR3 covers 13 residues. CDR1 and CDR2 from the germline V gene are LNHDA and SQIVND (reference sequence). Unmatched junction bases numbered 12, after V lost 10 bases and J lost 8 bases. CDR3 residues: CAKNPTGERGYTF. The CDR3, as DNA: TGTGCCAAGAACCCGACAGGGGAGAGGGGCTACACCTTC.

CDR3 bases: TGTGCCAGCAGTTTCTCGGACAGGGGGGGCGGCTACACCTTC. The encoded protein is CASSFSDRGGGYTF. This chain links TRBV6-6 with TRBJ1-2, with 10 bases identical to TRBD1. The V gene end was trimmed by 4 bases and the J gene end by 8 bases; junction bases not matched to a gene: 7. Germline values: CDR1 MNHNY, CDR2 SVGAGI (reference sequence). The CDR3 consists of 14 residues.

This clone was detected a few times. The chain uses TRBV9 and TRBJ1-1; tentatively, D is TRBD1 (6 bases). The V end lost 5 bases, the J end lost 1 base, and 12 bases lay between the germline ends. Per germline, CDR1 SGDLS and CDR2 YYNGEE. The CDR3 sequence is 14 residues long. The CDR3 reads CASSEGQPNTEAFF. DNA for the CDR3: TGTGCCAGCAGTGAAGGACAGCCGAACACTGAAGCTTTCTTT.

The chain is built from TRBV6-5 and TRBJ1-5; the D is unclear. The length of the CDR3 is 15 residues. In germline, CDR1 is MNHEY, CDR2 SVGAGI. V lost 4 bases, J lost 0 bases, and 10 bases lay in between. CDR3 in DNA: TGTGCCAGCAGTTTAACTCCTTATAGCAATCAGCCCCAGCATTTT. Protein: CASSLTPYSNQPQHF.

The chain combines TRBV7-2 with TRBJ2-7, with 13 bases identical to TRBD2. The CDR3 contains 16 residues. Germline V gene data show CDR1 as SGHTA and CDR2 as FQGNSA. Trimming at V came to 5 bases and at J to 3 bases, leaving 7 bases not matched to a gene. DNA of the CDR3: TGTGCCAGCAGCCCAGGACTAGCGGGGGCCTTCTACGAGCAGTACTTC. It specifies CASSPGLAGAFYEQYF. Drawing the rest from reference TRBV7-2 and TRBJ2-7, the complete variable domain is GAGVSQSPSNKVTEKGKDVELRCDPISGHTALYWYRQSLGQGLEFLIYFQGNSAPDKSGLPSDRFSAERTGGSVSTLTIQRTQQEDSAVYLCASSPGLAGAFYEQYFGPGTRLTVT.

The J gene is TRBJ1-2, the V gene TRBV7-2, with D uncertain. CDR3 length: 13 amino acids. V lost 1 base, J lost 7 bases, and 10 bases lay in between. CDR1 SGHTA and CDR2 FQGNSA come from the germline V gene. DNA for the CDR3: TGTGCCAGCAGCTTAGACGGCCGGAGTGGCTACACCTTC. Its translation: CASSLDGRSGYTF. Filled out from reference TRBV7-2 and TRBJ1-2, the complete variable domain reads GAGVSQSPSNKVTEKGKDVELRCDPISGHTALYWYRQSLGQGLEFLIYFQGNSAPDKSGLPSDRFSAERTGGSVSTLTIQRTQQEDSAVYLCASSLDGRSGYTFGSGTRLTVV.

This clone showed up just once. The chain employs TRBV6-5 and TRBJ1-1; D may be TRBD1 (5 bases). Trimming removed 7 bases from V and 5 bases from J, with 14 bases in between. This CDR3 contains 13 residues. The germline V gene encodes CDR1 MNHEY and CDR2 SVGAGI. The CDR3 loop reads CASTLPGGTEAFF. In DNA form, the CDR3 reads TGTGCCAGCACCCTCCCTGGGGGGACTGAAGCTTTCTTT.

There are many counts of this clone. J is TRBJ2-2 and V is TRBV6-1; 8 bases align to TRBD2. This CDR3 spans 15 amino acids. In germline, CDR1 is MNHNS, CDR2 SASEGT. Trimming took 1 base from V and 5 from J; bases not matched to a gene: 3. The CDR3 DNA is TGTGCCAGCAGTGAAGAGGCGGGGGGAACCGGGGAGCTGTTTTTT. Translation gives CASSEEAGGTGELFF.

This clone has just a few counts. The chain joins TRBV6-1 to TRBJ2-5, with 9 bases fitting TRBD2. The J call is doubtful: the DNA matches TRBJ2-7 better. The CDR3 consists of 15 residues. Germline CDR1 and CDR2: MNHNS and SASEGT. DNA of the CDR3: TGTGCCAGCAGTGAAAGGCCTAGCGGGACCTACGAGCAGTACTTC. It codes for CASSERPSGTYEQYF.

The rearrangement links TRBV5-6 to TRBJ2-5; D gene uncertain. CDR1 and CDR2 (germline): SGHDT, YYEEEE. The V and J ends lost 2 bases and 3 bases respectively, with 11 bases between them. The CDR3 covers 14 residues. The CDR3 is CASSLRVLKETQYF. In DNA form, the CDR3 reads TGTGCCAGCAGCTTACGGGTTCTGAAAGAGACCCAGTACTTC. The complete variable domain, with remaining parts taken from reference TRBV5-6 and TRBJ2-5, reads DAGVTQSPTHLIKTRGQQVTLRCSPKSGHDTVSWYQQALGQGPQFIFQYYEEEERQRGNFPDRFSGHQFPNYSSELNVNALLLGDSALYLCASSLRVLKETQYFGPGTRLLVL.

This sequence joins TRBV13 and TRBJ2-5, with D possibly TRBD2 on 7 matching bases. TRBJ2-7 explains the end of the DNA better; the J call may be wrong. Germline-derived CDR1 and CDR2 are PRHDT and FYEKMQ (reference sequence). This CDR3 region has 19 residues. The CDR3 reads CASSLEGGRRGASSYEQYF. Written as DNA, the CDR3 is TGTGCCAGCAGCTTAGAGGGGGGGAGGCGGGGAGCGAGCTCCTACGAGCAGTACTTC.

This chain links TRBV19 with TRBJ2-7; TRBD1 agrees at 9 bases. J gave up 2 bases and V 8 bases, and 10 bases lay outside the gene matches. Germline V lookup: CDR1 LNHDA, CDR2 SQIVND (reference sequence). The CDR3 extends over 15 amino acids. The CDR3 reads CASRTGTGYTYEQYF. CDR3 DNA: TGTGCCAGTCGGACCGGGACAGGGTACACCTACGAGCAGTACTTC.

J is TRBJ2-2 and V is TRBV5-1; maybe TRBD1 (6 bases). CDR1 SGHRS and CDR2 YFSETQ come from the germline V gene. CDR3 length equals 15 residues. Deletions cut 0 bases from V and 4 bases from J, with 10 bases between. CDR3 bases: TGCGCCAGCAGCTTGGAAGGACAGTTCACCGGGGAGCTGTTTTTT. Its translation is CASSLEGQFTGELFF.

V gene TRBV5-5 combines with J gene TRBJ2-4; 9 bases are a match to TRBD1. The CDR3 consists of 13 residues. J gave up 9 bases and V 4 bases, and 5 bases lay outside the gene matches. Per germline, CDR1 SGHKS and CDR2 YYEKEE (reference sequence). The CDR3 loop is CASSAGQGTIQYF. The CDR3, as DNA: TGTGCCAGCAGCGCGGGACAGGGCACCATTCAGTACTTC.

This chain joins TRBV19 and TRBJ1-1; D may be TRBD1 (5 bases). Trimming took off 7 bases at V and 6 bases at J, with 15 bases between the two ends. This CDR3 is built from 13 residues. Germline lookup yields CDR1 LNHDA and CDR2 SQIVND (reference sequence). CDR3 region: CASIPRGGAEAFF. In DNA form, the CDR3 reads TGTGCCAGTATCCCCCGGGGCGGGGCTGAAGCTTTCTTT.

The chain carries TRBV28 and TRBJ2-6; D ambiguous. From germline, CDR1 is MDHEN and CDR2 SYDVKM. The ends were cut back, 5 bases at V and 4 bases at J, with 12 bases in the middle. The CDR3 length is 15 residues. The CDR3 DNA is TGTGCCAGCAGTAAGGCGGTGGAGGGGGCCAACGTCCTGACTTTC. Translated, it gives CASSKAVEGANVLTF.